This T cell receptor (beta chain) came from a study of blood T cells in healthy people across ages. Study-level results: Unsorted PBMC material precluded a definitive naive versus antigen-experienced comparison. Diversity estimated from one million T cells was considered an underestimate. Across the age range, TCR beta diversity per million T cells fell in a roughly linear way.

Notes on this clonotype: Its antigen is unknown.

Per the germline V gene, CDR1 is SGHRS and CDR2 is YFSETQ. This CDR3 has 15 residues. The ends were cut back, 4 bases at V and 3 bases at J, with 16 bases in the middle. Sample-barcoded 5' priming and a J-beta primer mix drove a second PCR of 7 to 11 cycles. Through a template-switch adaptor with 12 random nucleotides, each cDNA molecule received a tag. A single record per CDR3 protein comes from TCRdb applying MiXCR to the 5' RACE reads. There are roughly 1,800,000 distinct CDR3 sequences in the sample; roughly 50% occur only once, and about 2.1% lies in the top ten. The sample comprised blood. The gene calls are TRBV5-1 and TRBJ2-5; D is perhaps TRBD1 or TRBD2 (5 bases each). The clonotype was recovered from a woman aged 40 to 50 in good health. The DNA of the CDR3 is TGCGCCAGCAGCAGGACACTACTGGGGGAAGAGACCCAGTACTTC. Protein sequence: CASSRTLLGEETQYF. The full variable domain, with the rest looked up from reference TRBV5-1 and TRBJ2-5, is KAGVTQTPRYLIKTRGQQVTLSCSPISGHRSVSWYQQTPGQGLQFLFEYFSETQRNKGNFPGRFSGRQFSNSRSEMNVSTLELGDSALYLCASSRTLLGEETQYFGPGTRLLVL.